This T cell receptor (beta chain) was identified in a study of T-cell memory formation after mild COVID-19. The CDR3 covers 13 residues. CDR1 is SGHVS, CDR2 FNYEAQ, per germline. V lost 5 bases to trimming and J lost 8 bases; unmatched junction nucleotides: 6. From the 5' RACE reads, TCRdb called clonotypes with MiXCR, one entry per CDR3 protein. The table lists 130,000 to 150,000 distinct CDR3 sequences, around 21% of them singletons. This clonotype was detected only a few times. The V gene is TRBV7-6, the J gene TRBJ2-1; TRBD1 matches at 7 bases. The sequence came from an adult woman who had mild COVID-19 (a few samples of this study predate the infection). Cell type and time point are not known. Sequences were obtained from PBMCs or a T cell subset sorted from them (not recorded which). CDR3 loop: CASSRDSRDEQFF. The CDR3, as DNA: TGTGCCAGCAGCCGGGACAGTCGTGATGAGCAGTTCTTC.